This T cell receptor (beta chain) was retrieved from a study of patients and donors after allogeneic stem cell transplantation. Germline assignment: CDR1 SGHRS and CDR2 YFSETQ. The V and J ends lost 3 bases and 8 bases, in that order; junction bases with no gene match: 9. The CDR3 extends over 14 amino acids. Via MiXCR, TCRdb re-called the RT-PCR reads, giving one row per CDR3 protein. Altogether 200,000 to 250,000 distinct CDR3 sequences are present, 11% to 15% being singletons, with the ten largest covering around a tenth. This chain links TRBV5-1 with TRBJ1-2, with 8 bases matching TRBD1. The source material was blood, either unsorted or a sorted T cell fraction (not recorded which). This clonotype originated in a human donor who was either an allogeneic HSCT recipient or a stem cell or donor lymphocyte infusion donor (not recorded which). It is not recorded whose cells these are; they may come from a transplant donor. The CDR3 here is CASSSRTGLDGYTF. The CDR3 DNA is TGCGCCAGCAGCTCTAGGACAGGGTTGGACGGCTACACCTTC. Complete variable domain (other parts from reference TRBV5-1 and TRBJ1-2): KAGVTQTPRYLIKTRGQQVTLSCSPISGHRSVSWYQQTPGQGLQFLFEYFSETQRNKGNFPGRFSGRQFSNSRSEMNVSTLELGDSALYLCASSSRTGLDGYTFGSGTRLTVV.